A selection of T cell receptor beta chains follows, all from one sample in a study of blood T cell repertoires in COVID-19. Sequenced by immunoSEQ multiplex PCR; TCRdb stores in-frame clones only, minus some. Among about 250,000 clones listed, just over 85% were seen once. Sequencing was done on a sample of peripheral blood. These receptors originate from an older man with acute or convalescent COVID-19. Both conserved end residues are part of each CDR3. D genes are given only for firm matches. Clone size is stated in some rows and not others, as once, few, many or a class when expanded.

CDR3aa: CASSSRDRGHRAFF; CDR3nt: TGTGCCAGCAGCTCCCGCGACAGGGGGCACCGAGCTTTCTTT; abundance: NA; j_gene: TRBJ1-1; d_gene: TRBD1; v_gene: TRBV7-9
CDR3aa: CASSLASFNGETQYF; CDR3nt: TGTGCCAGCAGCTTAGCTAGCTTTAACGGGGAGACCCAGTACTTC; abundance: NA; j_gene: TRBJ2-5; d_gene: NA; v_gene: TRBV7-2
CDR3aa: CASSEKVAAEFYNEQFF; CDR3nt: TGTGCCAGCAGCGAAAAGGTCGCGGCTGAATTTTACAATGAGCAGTTCTTC; abundance: NA; j_gene: TRBJ2-1; d_gene: NA; v_gene: TRBV9
CDR3aa: CATSKDREREQYF; CDR3nt: TGTGCCACCAGCAAAGACAGGGAAAGGGAGCAGTACTTC; abundance: NA; j_gene: TRBJ2-7; d_gene: TRBD1; v_gene: TRBV15
CDR3aa: CASSLVAGGHNEQFF; CDR3nt: TGTGCCAGCAGCTTAGTAGCGGGAGGGCACAATGAGCAGTTCTTC; abundance: once; j_gene: TRBJ2-1; d_gene: TRBD2; v_gene: TRBV11-1
CDR3aa: CASSSLGTGTRYGYTF; CDR3nt: TGTGCCAGCAGCTCCCTGGGGACAGGGACCCGCTATGGCTACACCTTC; abundance: NA; j_gene: TRBJ1-2; d_gene: TRBD1; v_gene: TRBV7-2
CDR3aa: CASSVDRGTDTQYF; CDR3nt: TGTGCCAGCAGCGTTGACAGGGGGACAGATACGCAGTATTTT; abundance: once; j_gene: TRBJ2-3; d_gene: TRBD1; v_gene: TRBV7-2
CDR3aa: CASSPLYSSPGHRFYEQYF; CDR3nt: TGTGCCAGCAGTCCCCTATACTCATCGCCGGGACACCGATTCTACGAGCAGTACTTC; abundance: NA; j_gene: TRBJ2-7; d_gene: NA; v_gene: TRBV6-6
CDR3aa: CASSANGGPIGEQYF; CDR3nt: TGTGCCAGCAGTGCTAACGGAGGCCCCATTGGGGAGCAGTACTTC; abundance: NA; j_gene: TRBJ2-7; d_gene: NA; v_gene: TRBV7-2
CDR3aa: CASSLTGSQETQYF; CDR3nt: TGTGCCAGCAGCTTGACAGGGTCCCAAGAGACCCAGTACTTC; abundance: NA; j_gene: TRBJ2-5; d_gene: NA; v_gene: TRBV5-4
CDR3aa: CASALAGGRNEQFF; CDR3nt: TGTGCCAGCGCGCTAGCGGGAGGGCGCAATGAGCAGTTCTTC; abundance: NA; j_gene: TRBJ2-1; d_gene: TRBD2; v_gene: TRBV7-3
CDR3aa: CASSIWGGSNTGELFF; CDR3nt: TGTGCCAGTAGTATATGGGGAGGATCGAACACCGGGGAGCTGTTTTTT; abundance: NA; j_gene: TRBJ2-2; d_gene: NA; v_gene: TRBV19
CDR3aa: CATSRDNAGGEYNEQFF; CDR3nt: TGTGCCACCAGCAGAGATAATGCAGGGGGCGAGTACAATGAGCAGTTCTTC; abundance: NA; j_gene: TRBJ2-1; d_gene: TRBD1; v_gene: TRBV15
CDR3aa: CASSLLASGSLGTQYF; CDR3nt: TGTGCCAGCAGTTTACTCGCTAGCGGGAGTTTGGGTACGCAGTATTTT; abundance: NA; j_gene: TRBJ2-3; d_gene: TRBD2; v_gene: TRBV28
CDR3aa: CASKGARGNTIYF; CDR3nt: TGTGCCAGCAAGGGGGCGCGGGGAAACACCATATATTTT; abundance: NA; j_gene: TRBJ1-3; d_gene: TRBD1; v_gene: TRBV12-3/TRBV12-4